Below are 5 T cell receptor beta chains sequenced from a single sample in a study of cytomegalovirus exposure and HLA in healthy donors. With 60 Vbeta and 13 Jbeta primers, the PCR was carried out. TCRdb keeps only in-frame clones here, not all; method: immunoSEQ multiplex PCR. Among fewer than 150,000 clones, about 70% were seen once, and the ten largest hold 3.1%. Sequenced input: PBMCs. These receptors came from a man aged 40-55 years in good health and CMV-seronegative.

The gene calls are TRBV7-8 and TRBJ2-1; 11 bases fit TRBD2. This CDR3 region has 18 residues. Germline CDR1 and CDR2: SGHVS and FQNEAQ. With V trimmed by 0 bases and J by 1 base, 5 bases remained unmatched. CDR3 loop: CASSLAQLAGDSYNEQFF. For the CDR3, the DNA is TGTGCCAGCAGCTTAGCGCAACTAGCGGGGGATTCCTACAATGAGCAGTTCTTC.

This rearrangement joins TRBV7-2 to TRBJ2-3, with a tentative D call TRBD1 (5 bases). The ends were cut back, 1 base at V and 1 base at J, with 9 bases in the middle. The CDR3 runs 15 residues. Germline values: CDR1 SGHTA, CDR2 FQGNSA. The CDR3 coding sequence is TGTGCCAGCAGCTTAGGGACACCCCGCACAGATACGCAGTATTTT. This codes for CASSLGTPRTDTQYF.

In this sample, this clone turned up a few times. V is TRBV5-6 and J is TRBJ1-1, with TRBD1 as a possible D gene (5 bases). Trimming took 0 bases from V and 3 from J, leaving 12 bases between them. Germline CDR1 is SGHDT and CDR2 is YYEEEE. This CDR3 is built from 15 residues. The CDR3 loop is CASSLAGTFYTEAFF. Written as DNA, the CDR3 is TGTGCCAGCAGCTTGGCCGGGACTTTTTACACTGAAGCTTTCTTT.

This chain uses TRBV30 with TRBJ2-5; the D gene is possibly TRBD2 (7 bases). The CDR3 runs 14 residues. Germline V gene sequence: CDR1 GTSNPN, CDR2 SVGIG (reference sequence). The V end lost 3 bases, the J end lost 5 bases, and 16 bases lay between the germline ends. In DNA form, the CDR3 reads TGTGCCTGGAGACAAGGGGGGGGCCTCGAGACCCAGTACTTC. Protein: CAWRQGGGLETQYF.

This rearrangement joins TRBV2 to TRBJ2-2; TRBD1 agrees at 12 bases. CDR1 and CDR2 (germline): SNHLY, FYNNEI. CDR3 size: 14 residues. V was clipped by 6 bases and J by 6 bases; unmatched bases: 2. The CDR3 DNA reads TGTGCCAGCAGGAGGGACAGGGGGCCCGGGGAGCTGTTTTTT. It yields the protein CASRRDRGPGELFF.